This entry is about one TCR beta chain. This sample stems from a study of blood T cell repertoires in COVID-19. Study information: Samples came from the United States, Italy and Spain, spanning acute and convalescent COVID-19. PBMCs, B-cell-depleted T cells, or T cells provided the cDNA or gDNA that made up the material.

Per the original methods: Scientists estimated how many nucleated cells there were by amplifying reference gene primers. Some clones are missing from TCRdb's copy, which holds only in-frame ones; the method was immunoSEQ multiplex PCR. V, J and clone size are taken as reported in that table, and D and trimming were inferred from the DNA itself. The sample records approximately 140,000 clones, roughly four fifths being singletons. Germline V gene data show CDR1 as MNHEY and CDR2 as SMNVEV (reference sequence). V lost 6 bases and J lost 1, with 13 bases in between. This CDR3 contains 15 residues. The J gene is TRBJ1-5, the V gene TRBV27; D perhaps matches TRBD1 (5 bases). This receptor was identified in a human donor with acute or convalescent COVID-19. The donor label of this sample is uncertain. Sequencing was performed on peripheral blood. The CDR3 region has the DNA TGTGCCAGCAGAAAGGCAGGGCGAAGCAATCAGCCCCAGCATTTT. Its translation is CASRKAGRSNQPQHF.